The T cell receptor beta chain described here comes from a study of human T cells and chemical hapten exposure. Study results and caveats: Those TCRs sitting above 1 in 1000 frequency stayed the same with DPC sensitization.

The authors extracted total RNA from unfractionated whole blood. Trimming shortened V by 11 bases and J by 0 bases, and 14 bases separated the two germline ends. The CDR3 is 13 residues long. The germline CDR1 and CDR2 sequences are SGHTA and FQGNSA. TCRdb analysed the 5' RACE reads with MiXCR anew, one entry per CDR3 protein. The sample shows 110,000 to 150,000 distinct CDR3 sequences, 3.5% to 5% of them seen only once. This clonotype was counted many times. The antigen is undetermined. This TCR derives from a female donor in good health. The chain joins TRBV7-2 to TRBJ2-7; no clear D. Here the CDR3 reads CASGSRSSYEQYF. CDR3 bases: TGTGCCTCCGGCTCCAGGAGCTCCTACGAGCAGTACTTC.